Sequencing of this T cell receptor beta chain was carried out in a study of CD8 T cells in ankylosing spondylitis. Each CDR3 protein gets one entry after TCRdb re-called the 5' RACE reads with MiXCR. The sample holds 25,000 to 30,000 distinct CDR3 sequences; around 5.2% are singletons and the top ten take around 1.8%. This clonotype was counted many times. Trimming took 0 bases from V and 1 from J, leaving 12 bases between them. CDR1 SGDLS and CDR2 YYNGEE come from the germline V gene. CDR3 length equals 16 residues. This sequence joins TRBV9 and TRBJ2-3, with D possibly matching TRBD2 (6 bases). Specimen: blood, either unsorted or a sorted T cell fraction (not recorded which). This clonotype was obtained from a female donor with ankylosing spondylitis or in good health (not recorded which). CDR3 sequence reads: CASSVVSGGRTDTQYF. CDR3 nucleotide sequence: TGTGCCAGCAGCGTAGTGTCCGGGGGACGCACAGATACGCAGTATTTT.